The 4 T cell receptor beta chains below all came from one sample that was sequenced in a study of blood T cell repertoires in COVID-19. Sequencing was performed with immunoSEQ multiplex PCR; in TCRdb, only in-frame clones are kept and a portion is missing. The table lists more than 400,000 clones, 90% of them singletons. The sample was PBMCs or T cells enriched from blood (not recorded which). These receptors were obtained from a man aged 18 to 30 who had recovered from COVID-19.

CDR3: CASSPPGSGTDTQYF. For the CDR3, the DNA is TGTGCCAGCTCCCCTCCGGGTTCCGGGACAGATACGCAGTATTTT. The gene calls are TRBV18 and TRBJ2-3; no clear D gene. Germline CDR1 and CDR2: KGHSH and LQKENI. The CDR3 is 15 residues long. V was shortened by 6 bases and J by 3 bases, with 16 bases between the two germline ends.

This clone was seen only a few times. The chain employs TRBV9 and TRBJ1-1; unclear D gene. V was pared by 0 bases and J by 3 bases, with 6 bases between. The CDR3 has 13 amino acids. Germline CDR1 is SGDLS and CDR2 is YYNGEE. The CDR3 protein is CASSVEQHTEAFF. DNA of the CDR3: TGTGCCAGCAGCGTAGAACAGCACACTGAAGCTTTCTTT.

The chain uses TRBV12-5 and TRBJ1-2; the D gene is possibly TRBD1 (5 bases). With 1 base removed from V and 3 bases from J, the gap between germline ends came to 6 bases. The germline CDR1 and CDR2 sequences are LGHNT and FRNRAP. This CDR3 has 13 amino acids. The CDR3: CASGLGRDYGYTF. The CDR3 nucleotides read TGTGCTAGTGGTTTGGGCAGGGACTATGGCTACACCTTC.

This chain uses TRBV5-1 with TRBJ2-5; D possibly corresponds to TRBD1 (5 bases). The ends were cut back, 0 bases at V and 3 bases at J, with 12 bases in the middle. Germline V gene sequence: CDR1 SGHRS, CDR2 YFSETQ. This CDR3 has 15 residues. The CDR3 sequence: CASSLAFRAKETQYF. The DNA for the CDR3 is TGCGCCAGCAGCTTGGCCTTCAGGGCAAAAGAGACCCAGTACTTC.